This entry concerns a single T cell receptor (beta chain). The CDR3 is made up of 16 amino acids. Germline V gives CDR1 LGHNA, CDR2 YNFKEQ. The V gene lost 0 bases and the J gene lost 8 bases, with 19 bases spanning the gap. These data come from a study of blood T cell repertoires in COVID-19. About the research overall: The United States, Italy and Spain supplied acute and convalescent COVID-19 samples. In each case, the material was cDNA or gDNA derived from T cells, B-cell-depleted T cells, or PBMCs.

In the original processing: The authors estimated nucleated cell counts from reference gene primer amplification. Sequencing was performed with immunoSEQ multiplex PCR; in TCRdb, only in-frame clones are kept and a portion is missing. V and J calls and clone size are those listed in that table; D and trimming were worked out from the DNA. The table has around 13,000 clones, 80% to 90% seen once. Material: peripheral blood. The TCR sequence derives from a human donor in a cohort sampled during active COVID-19. The chain combines TRBV4-2 with TRBJ1-1, with D uncertain. CDR3 in amino acids: CASSQDIWREGMEAFF. As DNA, the CDR3 is TGTGCCAGCAGCCAAGATATTTGGCGCGAGGGAATGGAAGCTTTCTTT.